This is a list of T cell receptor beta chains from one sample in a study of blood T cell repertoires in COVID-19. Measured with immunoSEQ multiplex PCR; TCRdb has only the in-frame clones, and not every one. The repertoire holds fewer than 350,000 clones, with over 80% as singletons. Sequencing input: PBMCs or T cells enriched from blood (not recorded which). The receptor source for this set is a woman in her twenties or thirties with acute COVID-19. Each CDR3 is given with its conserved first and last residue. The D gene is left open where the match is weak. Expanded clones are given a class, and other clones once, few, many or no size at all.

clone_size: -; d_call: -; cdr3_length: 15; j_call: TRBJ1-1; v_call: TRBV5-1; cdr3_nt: TGCGCCAGCAGCTTATTATCCGTTTGGGAGACTGAAGCTTTCTTT; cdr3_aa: CASSLLSVWETEAFF
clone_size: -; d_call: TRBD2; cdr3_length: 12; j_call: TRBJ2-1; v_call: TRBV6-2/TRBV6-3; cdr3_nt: TGTGCCAGCAGTGGGGAGCGGGAGGACCAGTTCTTC; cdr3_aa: CASSGEREDQFF
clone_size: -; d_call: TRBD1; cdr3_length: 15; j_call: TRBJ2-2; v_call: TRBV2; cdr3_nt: TGTGCCAGCAGCCGGACAGGGGATGCAACCGGGGAGCTGTTTTTT; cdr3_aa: CASSRTGDATGELFF
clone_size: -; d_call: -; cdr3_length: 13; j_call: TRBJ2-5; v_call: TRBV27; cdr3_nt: TGTGCCAGCAGATCAGGGCACGAAGAGACCCAGTACTTC; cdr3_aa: CASRSGHEETQYF
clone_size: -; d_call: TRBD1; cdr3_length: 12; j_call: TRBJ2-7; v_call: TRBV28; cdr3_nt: TGTGCCAGCAGTCCGTCCCGGACAGGGGAGTACTTC; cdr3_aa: CASSPSRTGEYF
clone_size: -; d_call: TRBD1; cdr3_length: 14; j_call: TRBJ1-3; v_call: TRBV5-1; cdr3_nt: TGCGCCAGCAGAGGGACAGTCTCTGGAAACACCATATATTTT; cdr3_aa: CASRGTVSGNTIYF
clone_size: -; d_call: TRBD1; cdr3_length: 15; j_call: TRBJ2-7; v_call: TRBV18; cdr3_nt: TGTGCCAGCTCACCTGGACAGGGGTACTCCTACGAGCAGTACTTC; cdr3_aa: CASSPGQGYSYEQYF
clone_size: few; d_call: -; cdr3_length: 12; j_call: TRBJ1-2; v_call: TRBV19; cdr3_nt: TGTGCCACCCTAGGACAGCTCTATGGCTACACCTTC; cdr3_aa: CATLGQLYGYTF
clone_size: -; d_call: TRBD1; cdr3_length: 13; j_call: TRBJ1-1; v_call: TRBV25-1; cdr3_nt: TGTGCCAGCAGTGTCAACAGGGGCACTGAAGCTTTCTTT; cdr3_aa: CASSVNRGTEAFF
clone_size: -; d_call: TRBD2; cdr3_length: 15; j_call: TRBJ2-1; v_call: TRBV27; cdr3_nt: TGTGCCAGCAGTTTTATAGCGGGGGCATACAATGAGCAGTTCTTC; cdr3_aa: CASSFIAGAYNEQFF
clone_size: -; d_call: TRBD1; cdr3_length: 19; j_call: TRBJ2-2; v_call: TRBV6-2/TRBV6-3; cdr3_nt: TGTGCCAGCAGCCCTTGGGGGTTGGGACAGGGGGCTGACACCGGGGAGCTGTTTTTT; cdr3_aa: CASSPWGLGQGADTGELFF
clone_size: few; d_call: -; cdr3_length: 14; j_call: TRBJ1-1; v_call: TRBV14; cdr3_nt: TGTGCCAGCAGCCAAGGGGTGACTGGGACTGAAGCTTTCTTT; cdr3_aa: CASSQGVTGTEAFF
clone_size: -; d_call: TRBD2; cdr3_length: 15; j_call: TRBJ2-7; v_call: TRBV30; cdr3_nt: TGTGCCTGGAGTGTAGGTACTAGCGGGAACTACGAGCAGTACTTC; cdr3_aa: CAWSVGTSGNYEQYF
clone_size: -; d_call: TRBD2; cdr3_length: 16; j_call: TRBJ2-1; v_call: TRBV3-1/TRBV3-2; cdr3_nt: TGTGCCAGCAGCCACTCACTAGCGGGAGCATACAATGAGCAGTTCTTC; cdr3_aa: CASSHSLAGAYNEQFF
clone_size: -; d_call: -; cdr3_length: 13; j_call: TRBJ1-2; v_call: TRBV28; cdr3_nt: TGTGCCAGCAGTTTCCCAGGGGCTCATGGCTACACCTTC; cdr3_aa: CASSFPGAHGYTF
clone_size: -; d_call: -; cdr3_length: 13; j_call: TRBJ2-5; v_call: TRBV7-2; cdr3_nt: TGTGCCAGCAGCATCCAGTACCAAGAGACCCAGTACTTC; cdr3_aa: CASSIQYQETQYF
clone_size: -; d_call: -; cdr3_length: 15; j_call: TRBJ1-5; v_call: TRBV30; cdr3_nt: TGTGCCTGGAGTGTTCTCGGGGGGCCGGGGCAGCCCCAGCATTTT; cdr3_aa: CAWSVLGGPGQPQHF
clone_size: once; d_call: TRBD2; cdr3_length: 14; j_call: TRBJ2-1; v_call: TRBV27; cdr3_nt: TGTGCCAGCAGGGGGGGACTACCCTCCAATGAGCAGTTCTTC; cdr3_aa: CASRGGLPSNEQFF
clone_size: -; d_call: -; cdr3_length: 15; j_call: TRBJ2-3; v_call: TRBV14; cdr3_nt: TGTGCCAGCAGCCAAGGCGTTTCTAGCACAGATACGCAGTATTTT; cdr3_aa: CASSQGVSSTDTQYF
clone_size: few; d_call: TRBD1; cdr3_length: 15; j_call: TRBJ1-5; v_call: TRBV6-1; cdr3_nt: TGTGCCAGCAGTGAAGAGGGACAGCACAATCAGCCCCAGCATTTT; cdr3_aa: CASSEEGQHNQPQHF
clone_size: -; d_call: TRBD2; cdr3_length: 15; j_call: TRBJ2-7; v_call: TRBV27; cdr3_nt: TGTGCCAGCAGTACCCAACTAGCGGGAAGCTACGAGCAGTACTTC; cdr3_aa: CASSTQLAGSYEQYF
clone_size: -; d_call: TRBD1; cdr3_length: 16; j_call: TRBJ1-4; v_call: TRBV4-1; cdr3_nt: TGCGCCAGCAGCCGCAACCTTCAGGGGGCGGGTGAAAAACTGTTTTTT; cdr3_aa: CASSRNLQGAGEKLFF
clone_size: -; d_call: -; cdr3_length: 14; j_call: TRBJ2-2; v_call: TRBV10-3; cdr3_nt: TGTGCCATCAGGGGGACTGGGGACACCGGGGAGCTGTTTTTT; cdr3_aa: CAIRGTGDTGELFF
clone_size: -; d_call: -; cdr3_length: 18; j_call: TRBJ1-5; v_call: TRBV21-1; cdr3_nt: TGTGCCAGCAGCAATAAAAAAGAGGACAGATATAGCAATCAGCCCCAGCATTTT; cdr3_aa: CASSNKKEDRYSNQPQHF
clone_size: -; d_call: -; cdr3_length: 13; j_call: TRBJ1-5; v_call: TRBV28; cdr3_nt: TGTGCCAGCAGCCAAGACGGGGATCAGCCCCAGCATTTT; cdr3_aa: CASSQDGDQPQHF
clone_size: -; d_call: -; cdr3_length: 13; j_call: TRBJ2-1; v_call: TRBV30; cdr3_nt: TGTGCCCTGGGGGCGGATTTGCACAATGAGCAGTTCTTC; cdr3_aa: CALGADLHNEQFF
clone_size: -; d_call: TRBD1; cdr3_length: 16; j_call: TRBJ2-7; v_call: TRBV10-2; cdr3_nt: TGCGCCAGCAGTCGGACAGGGGGCCAGTTCTCCTTGGGGCAGTACTTC; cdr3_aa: CASSRTGGQFSLGQYF
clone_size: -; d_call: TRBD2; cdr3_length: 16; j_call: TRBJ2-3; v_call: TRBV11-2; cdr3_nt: TGTGCCAGCAGCTTAGCTTCTAGCGGGAATACAGATACGCAGTATTTT; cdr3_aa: CASSLASSGNTDTQYF
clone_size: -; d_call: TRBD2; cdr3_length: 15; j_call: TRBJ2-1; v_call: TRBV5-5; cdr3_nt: TGTGCCAGCAGCTCCCTAGCGGGAGGGTACAATGAGCAGTTCTTC; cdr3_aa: CASSSLAGGYNEQFF
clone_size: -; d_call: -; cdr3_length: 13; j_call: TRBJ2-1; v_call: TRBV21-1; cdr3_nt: TGTGCCATCCCCACACAGGTTAAAAATGAGCAGTTCTTC; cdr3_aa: CAIPTQVKNEQFF
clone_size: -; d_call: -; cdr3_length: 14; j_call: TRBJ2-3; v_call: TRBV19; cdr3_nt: TGTGCCAGTAGTATTAGCCTGGACACAGATACGCAGTATTTT; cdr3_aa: CASSISLDTDTQYF
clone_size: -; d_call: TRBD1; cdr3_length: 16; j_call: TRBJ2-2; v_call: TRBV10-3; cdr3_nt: TGTGCCATCAGTGACTGGCAGGGGGTGAACACCGGGGAGCTGTTTTTT; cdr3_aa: CAISDWQGVNTGELFF
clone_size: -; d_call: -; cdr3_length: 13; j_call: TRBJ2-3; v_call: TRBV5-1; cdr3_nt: TGCGCCAGCAGCACTTCCAGCACAGATACGCAGTATTTT; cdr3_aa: CASSTSSTDTQYF
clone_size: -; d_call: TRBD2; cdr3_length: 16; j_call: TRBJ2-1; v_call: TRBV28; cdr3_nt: TGTGCCAGCAGAGTTTATGATAGCGGGAGGGGCGATGAGCAGTTCTTC; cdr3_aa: CASRVYDSGRGDEQFF
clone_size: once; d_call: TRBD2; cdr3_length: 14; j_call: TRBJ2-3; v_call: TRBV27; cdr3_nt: TGTGCCAGGTGGACTAGCGCCAACACAGATACGCAGTATTTT; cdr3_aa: CARWTSANTDTQYF
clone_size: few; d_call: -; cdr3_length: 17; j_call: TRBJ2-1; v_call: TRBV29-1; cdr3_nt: TGCAGCGTTGTGGTGTATACAGGGAGGGTTTTCTACAATGAGCAGTTCTTC; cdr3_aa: CSVVVYTGRVFYNEQFF
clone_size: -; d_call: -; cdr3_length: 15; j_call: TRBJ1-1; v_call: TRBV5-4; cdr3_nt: TGTGCCAGCAGCCCCGGGACTTCCGGAGGCACTGAAGCTTTCTTT; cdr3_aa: CASSPGTSGGTEAFF
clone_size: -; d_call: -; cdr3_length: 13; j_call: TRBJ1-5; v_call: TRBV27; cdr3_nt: TGTGCCAGCAGTTTAGACGGGTCTCAGCCCCAGCATTTT; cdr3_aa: CASSLDGSQPQHF
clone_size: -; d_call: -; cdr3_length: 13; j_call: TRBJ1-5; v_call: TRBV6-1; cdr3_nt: TGTGCCAGCAGTGACCAGGTCAATCAGCCCCAGCATTTT; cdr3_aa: CASSDQVNQPQHF
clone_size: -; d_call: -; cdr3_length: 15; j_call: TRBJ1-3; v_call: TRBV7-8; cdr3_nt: TGTGCCAGCAGCTTGCTCGCTGGGAGCGCGAGGGCCATATATTTT; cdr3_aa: CASSLLAGSARAIYF
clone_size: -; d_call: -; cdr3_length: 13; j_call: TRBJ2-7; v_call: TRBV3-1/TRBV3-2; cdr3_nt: TGTGCCAGCAGCCCTCCCGGACTATTGGAGCAGTACTTC; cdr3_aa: CASSPPGLLEQYF
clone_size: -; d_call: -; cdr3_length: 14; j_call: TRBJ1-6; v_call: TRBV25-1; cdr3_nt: TGTGCCAGCAGTGAACGTTGGGCTGGGTCACCCCTCCACTTT; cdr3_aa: CASSERWAGSPLHF
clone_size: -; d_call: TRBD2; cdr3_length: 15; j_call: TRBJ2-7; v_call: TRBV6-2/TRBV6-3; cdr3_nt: TGTGCCAGCAGTCGATGGACTAGCGGCTCCTACGAGCAGTACTTC; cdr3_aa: CASSRWTSGSYEQYF
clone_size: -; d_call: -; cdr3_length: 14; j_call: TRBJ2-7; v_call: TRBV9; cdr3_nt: TGTGCCAGCAGCGTCACAGGGTCCTCCTACGAGCAGTACTTC; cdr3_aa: CASSVTGSSYEQYF
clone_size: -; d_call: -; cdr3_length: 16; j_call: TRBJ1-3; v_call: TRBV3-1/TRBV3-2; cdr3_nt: TGTGCCAGCAGCCAAATCGGACAGCTCTCTGGAAACACCATATATTTT; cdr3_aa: CASSQIGQLSGNTIYF
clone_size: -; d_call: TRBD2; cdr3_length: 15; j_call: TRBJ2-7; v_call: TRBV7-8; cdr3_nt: TGTGCCAGCACCTGGTCGCGGGAGGCCTCCTACGAGCAGTACTTC; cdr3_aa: CASTWSREASYEQYF
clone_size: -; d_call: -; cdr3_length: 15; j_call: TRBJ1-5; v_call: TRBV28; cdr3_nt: TGTGCCAGCAGTTTAGAACAGGGACGCAATCAGCCCCAGCATTTT; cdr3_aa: CASSLEQGRNQPQHF
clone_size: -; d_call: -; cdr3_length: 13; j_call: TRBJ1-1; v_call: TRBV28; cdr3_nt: TGTGCCAGCAGACCAACAGGGAACACTGAAGCTTTCTTT; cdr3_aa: CASRPTGNTEAFF
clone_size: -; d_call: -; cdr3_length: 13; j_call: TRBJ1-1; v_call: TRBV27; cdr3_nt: TGTGCCAGCAGATTGACGGGGAACACTGAAGCTTTCTTT; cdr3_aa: CASRLTGNTEAFF
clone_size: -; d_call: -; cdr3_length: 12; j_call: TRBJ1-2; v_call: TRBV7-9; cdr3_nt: TGTGCCAGCAGCCTATACGACTATGGCTACACCTTC; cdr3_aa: CASSLYDYGYTF
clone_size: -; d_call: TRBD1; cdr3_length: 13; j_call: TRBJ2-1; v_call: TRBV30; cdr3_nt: TGTGCCTGGAGGACAGGGGCCGGGAATGAGCAGTTCTTC; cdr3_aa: CAWRTGAGNEQFF
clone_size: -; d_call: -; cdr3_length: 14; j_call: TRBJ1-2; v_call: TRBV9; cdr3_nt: TGTGCCAGCAGCGTAACGGACAGAAACTATGGCTACACCTTC; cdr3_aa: CASSVTDRNYGYTF
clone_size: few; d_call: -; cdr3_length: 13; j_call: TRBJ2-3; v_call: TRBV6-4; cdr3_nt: TGTGCCAGCAGTGACAGGGAGACAGATACGCAGTATTTT; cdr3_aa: CASSDRETDTQYF
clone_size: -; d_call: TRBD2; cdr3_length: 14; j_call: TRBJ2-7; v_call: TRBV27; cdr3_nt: TGTGCCAGCAGACTGGGACTAGCGGGAGTCGAGCAGTACTTC; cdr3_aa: CASRLGLAGVEQYF
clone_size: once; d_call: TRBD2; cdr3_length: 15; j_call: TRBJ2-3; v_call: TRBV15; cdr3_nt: TGTGCCACCAAAGGGAGGGGATTTGATACAGATACGCAGTATTTT; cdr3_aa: CATKGRGFDTDTQYF
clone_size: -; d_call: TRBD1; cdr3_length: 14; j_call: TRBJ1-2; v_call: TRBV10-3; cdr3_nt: TGTGCCACCTGGACAGGGGGCTATGGCTATGGCTACACCTTC; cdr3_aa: CATWTGGYGYGYTF
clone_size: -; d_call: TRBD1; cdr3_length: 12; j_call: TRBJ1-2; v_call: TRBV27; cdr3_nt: TGTGCCAGCAGCGGGACAGGGATTGACTACACCTTC; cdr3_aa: CASSGTGIDYTF
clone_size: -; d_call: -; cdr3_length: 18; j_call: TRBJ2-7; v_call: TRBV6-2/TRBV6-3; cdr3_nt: TGTGCCAGCAGTTACTTATCCGGACTGCCCATCAATTCCTACGAGCAGTACTTC; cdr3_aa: CASSYLSGLPINSYEQYF